The rows below give T cell receptor beta chains drawn from one sample of a study of T-cell memory formation after mild COVID-19. TCRdb re-called the 5' RACE reads through MiXCR, storing one row per CDR3 protein. The data hold roughly 170,000 distinct CDR3 sequences, with over 20% observed a single time. Sequenced: PBMCs or a T cell subset sorted from them (not recorded which). The receptors originated from an adult woman who had mild COVID-19 (a few samples of this study predate the infection). Cell type and time point are not known. CDR3s include the opening cysteine and the closing phenylalanine or tryptophan. D genes are given only for firm matches. Size is stated for part of the rows, as once, few or many counts, or as a class when the clone is expanded.

TGTGCCACCAGGGACAGTAACACCGGGGAGCTGTTTTTT,CATRDSNTGELFF,13,NA,NA,TRBV24-1,TRBJ2-2
TGTGCCAGCAGCTTGTTTCAGGGGGAGACCCAGTACTTC,CASSLFQGETQYF,13,NA,NA,TRBV7-9,TRBJ2-5
TGCGCCAGCAGCCCCGGACAGGGCCCTCTTGAAAAACTGTTTTTT,CASSPGQGPLEKLFF,15,NA,TRBD1,TRBV5-1,TRBJ1-4
TGCGCCAGCAGCCAGGGGGAGTTCGGGGAGCTGTTTTTT,CASSQGEFGELFF,13,few,NA,TRBV4-3,TRBJ2-2
TGTGCCAGCAGCCTCCAGGACCGGGGGAATTCACCCCTCCACTTT,CASSLQDRGNSPLHF,15,few,NA,TRBV12-3/TRBV12-4,TRBJ1-6
TGTGCCAGCAGTTTTTTAGCGGGGTACACCGGGGAGCTGTTTTTT,CASSFLAGYTGELFF,15,NA,TRBD2,TRBV6-6,TRBJ2-2
TGTGCCAGCAGCTTGGGACAGGGGATGGACACCGGGGAGCTGTTTTTT,CASSLGQGMDTGELFF,16,few,TRBD1,TRBV5-6,TRBJ2-2
TGTGCCAGCAGCACGGGACAGAACACTGAAGCTTTCTTT,CASSTGQNTEAFF,13,NA,NA,TRBV5-6,TRBJ1-1
TGTGCCAGCAGCCAGCTAGCGGGGGGTAAATTGGATGAGCAGTTCTTC,CASSQLAGGKLDEQFF,16,NA,TRBD2,TRBV13,TRBJ2-1
TGTGCCACCAGTGATAGAGACGGGGAGAGGTACAATGAGCAGTTCTTC,CATSDRDGERYNEQFF,16,NA,NA,TRBV24-1,TRBJ2-1
TGTGCCAGCAGCTGGGGACTAGCGGACTACGAGCAGTACTTC,CASSWGLADYEQYF,14,NA,TRBD2,TRBV7-2,TRBJ2-7
TGTGCCAGCAGCTCCGGTTGGTCGCGGGGAGCCCTGTTCGAGCAGTACTTC,CASSSGWSRGALFEQYF,17,few,NA,TRBV7-9,TRBJ2-7
TGTGCCAGCAGGCATACTAGCGGGGGCACAGATACGCAGTATTTT,CASRHTSGGTDTQYF,15,NA,TRBD2,TRBV3-1,TRBJ2-3
TGCGCCAGCAGCAGTTGGACTAGCGGTTTCCTAAACACCGGGGAGCTGTTTTTT,CASSSWTSGFLNTGELFF,18,NA,TRBD2,TRBV4-1,TRBJ2-2
TGTGCCAGCAGTGAAGTTGGAGGGACAGGGAATGACGAGCAGTACTTC,CASSEVGGTGNDEQYF,16,NA,TRBD1,TRBV2,TRBJ2-7
TGTGCCAGCAGTTTCCCGACACCGGGACTAGAGGTGGATGAGCAGTTCTTC,CASSFPTPGLEVDEQFF,17,few,TRBD2,TRBV12-3/TRBV12-4,TRBJ2-1
TGTGCCAGCAGCATTGGGACCGCTGGAAACACCATATATTTT,CASSIGTAGNTIYF,14,NA,NA,TRBV7-6,TRBJ1-3
TGCAGCGTTGAAGGCAGGGCGGGTGGCACTGAAGCTTTCTTT,CSVEGRAGGTEAFF,14,few,NA,TRBV29-1,TRBJ1-1